These T cell receptor beta chains were read from a single sample in a study of T cell repertoires in cytomegalovirus infection. Antigens for these TCRs are unknown. One entry per CDR3 protein results from TCRdb running MiXCR on the reads. This repertoire shows tens of thousands of distinct CDR3 sequences, around 21% found once; its top ten account for roughly three quarters. Sequenced material: PBMCs, sequenced either directly or after in vitro stimulation (not recorded which). The receptors were gathered from a human donor in good health (CMV status not recorded). Some clones in this sample may be carry-over from other donors' samples. Both conserved end residues are part of each CDR3. The D gene is left open where the match is weak. Size values are once, few and many counts, or a class for expanded clones, and some rows have none.

J gene | V gene | D gene | clone size | CDR3 protein | CDR3 DNA
TRBJ1-6 | TRBV5-4 | NA | NA | CASSFRDGYNSPLHF | TGTGCCAGCAGCTTCCGGGACGGATATAATTCACCCCTCCACTTT
TRBJ2-1 | TRBV28 | NA | few | CASSLPLFHNEQFF | TGTGCCAGCAGTCTACCACTTTTCCACAATGAGCAGTTCTTC
TRBJ2-3 | TRBV28 | TRBD2 | few | CASSSWEGPSTDTQYF | TGTGCCAGCAGTTCCTGGGAGGGGCCCTCAACAGATACGCAGTATTTT
TRBJ2-1 | TRBV19 | TRBD2 | few | CASRPGTSPEQFF | TGTGCCAGTCGTCCCGGGACTAGCCCCGAGCAGTTCTTC
TRBJ1-3 | TRBV20-1 | TRBD1 | few | CSARGAQGQGIGNTIYF | TGCAGTGCTAGAGGAGCGCAGGGACAGGGGATTGGAAACACCATATATTTT
TRBJ1-2 | TRBV7-8 | NA | many | CASSLVGQNYGYTF | TGTGCCAGCAGCTTAGTTGGCCAGAACTATGGCTACACCTTC
TRBJ1-4 | TRBV28 | NA | NA | CASSPYSQGDEKLFF | TGTGCCAGCAGTCCCTACTCCCAAGGGGATGAAAAACTGTTTTTT
TRBJ1-2 | TRBV10-3 | TRBD1 | NA | CAISVTDRDMGYTF | TGTGCCATCAGCGTAACCGACAGGGATATGGGCTACACCTTC
TRBJ1-5 | TRBV4-3 | TRBD1 | few | CASSQDLQGGQPQHF | TGCGCCAGCAGCCAAGATCTACAGGGGGGTCAGCCCCAGCATTTT
TRBJ2-5 | TRBV7-2 | TRBD2 | many | CASSLANLAGVETQYF | TGTGCCAGCAGCTTAGCGAACCTAGCGGGAGTCGAGACCCAGTACTTC
TRBJ2-7 | TRBV5-6 | NA | few | CASSTAAIYYEQYF | TGTGCCAGCAGCACCGCGGCGATTTACTACGAGCAGTACTTC
TRBJ2-2 | TRBV28 | NA | few | CASNYRFLFANTGELFF | TGTGCCAGCAACTACAGATTCTTGTTCGCGAACACCGGGGAGCTGTTTTTT
TRBJ1-3 | TRBV2 | NA | few | CASRTQGNTIYF | TGTGCCAGCAGAACCCAAGGAAACACCATATATTTT
TRBJ1-5 | TRBV19 | NA | NA | CASSISQINQPQHF | TGTGCCAGTAGTATAAGTCAGATCAATCAGCCCCAGCATTTT
TRBJ2-3 | TRBV11-2 | TRBD1 | once | CASSPGTDNRDTQYF | TGTGCCAGCAGCCCGGGGACAGACAATAGAGATACGCAGTATTTT
TRBJ2-1 | TRBV4-1 | NA | NA | CASSQDRGTPQDEQFF | TGCGCCAGCAGCCAAGATAGAGGGACCCCGCAGGATGAGCAGTTCTTC
TRBJ2-2 | TRBV19 | TRBD2 | NA | CASSRGLAGGATGELFF | TGTGCCAGTAGCCGGGGACTAGCGGGAGGTGCAACCGGGGAGCTGTTTTTT
TRBJ2-1 | TRBV20-1 | TRBD2 | NA | CSAAELADYNEQFF | TGCAGTGCTGCAGAACTAGCGGACTACAATGAGCAGTTCTTC
TRBJ2-7 | TRBV5-4 | NA | NA | CASSLDRVGQYF | TGTGCCAGCAGCTTAGACCGCGTGGGGCAGTACTTC
TRBJ2-1 | TRBV6-2/TRBV6-3 | NA | few | CASMENNEQFF | TGTGCCAGCATGGAAAATAATGAGCAGTTCTTC
TRBJ1-1 | TRBV12-5 | NA | NA | CASGQSGKSEAFF | TGTGCTAGTGGCCAATCAGGGAAATCTGAAGCTTTCTTT
TRBJ1-3 | TRBV20-1 | NA | NA | CSARDGQFPGNTIYF | TGCAGTGCTAGAGATGGACAGTTCCCTGGAAACACCATATATTTT
TRBJ1-2 | TRBV12-3/TRBV12-4 | TRBD1 | few | CASSTGQGASGYTF | TGTGCCAGCAGCACGGGACAGGGGGCCTCTGGCTACACCTTC
TRBJ2-5 | TRBV7-2 | TRBD2 | many | CASSLQPPSGRGETQYF | TGTGCCAGCAGCTTACAGCCCCCTAGCGGGAGGGGGGAGACCCAGTACTTC
TRBJ2-2 | TRBV7-6 | NA | many | CASSLVAGSNTGELFF | TGTGCCAGCAGCTTAGTGGCAGGTTCGAACACCGGGGAGCTGTTTTTT
TRBJ2-5 | TRBV7-2 | NA | many | CASSVGGFQETQYF | TGTGCCAGCAGCGTCGGCGGGTTCCAAGAGACCCAGTACTTC
TRBJ1-4 | TRBV6-1 | NA | many | CASRAGWANEKLFF | TGTGCCAGCCGGGCAGGGTGGGCTAATGAAAAACTGTTTTTT
TRBJ1-2 | TRBV10-3 | NA | NA | CAIRAVESDGYTF | TGTGCCATCCGGGCGGTTGAGAGCGATGGCTACACCTTC
TRBJ2-5 | TRBV11-2 | NA | many | CASSRGREETQYF | TGTGCCAGCAGCCGAGGGCGAGAAGAGACCCAGTACTTC
TRBJ2-5 | TRBV20-1 | TRBD2 | NA | CSAREVAGGSQETQYF | TGCAGTGCTAGAGAAGTAGCGGGAGGGTCCCAAGAGACCCAGTACTTC
TRBJ2-1 | TRBV29-1 | TRBD1 | NA | CSVEDYRGSYNEQFF | TGCAGCGTTGAAGATTACAGGGGTTCCTACAATGAGCAGTTCTTC
TRBJ1-5 | TRBV12-3/TRBV12-4 | NA | few | CASSLAGGQPQHF | TGTGCCAGCAGTTTGGCCGGGGGTCAGCCCCAGCATTTT
TRBJ2-1 | TRBV7-2 | NA | many | CASSQQGANNEQFF | TGTGCCAGCAGCCAACAAGGGGCCAACAATGAGCAGTTCTTC
TRBJ2-3 | TRBV4-2 | NA | many | CASSQMTDSYTGTDTQYF | TGTGCCAGCAGCCAGATGACTGATAGCTATACAGGCACAGATACGCAGTATTTT